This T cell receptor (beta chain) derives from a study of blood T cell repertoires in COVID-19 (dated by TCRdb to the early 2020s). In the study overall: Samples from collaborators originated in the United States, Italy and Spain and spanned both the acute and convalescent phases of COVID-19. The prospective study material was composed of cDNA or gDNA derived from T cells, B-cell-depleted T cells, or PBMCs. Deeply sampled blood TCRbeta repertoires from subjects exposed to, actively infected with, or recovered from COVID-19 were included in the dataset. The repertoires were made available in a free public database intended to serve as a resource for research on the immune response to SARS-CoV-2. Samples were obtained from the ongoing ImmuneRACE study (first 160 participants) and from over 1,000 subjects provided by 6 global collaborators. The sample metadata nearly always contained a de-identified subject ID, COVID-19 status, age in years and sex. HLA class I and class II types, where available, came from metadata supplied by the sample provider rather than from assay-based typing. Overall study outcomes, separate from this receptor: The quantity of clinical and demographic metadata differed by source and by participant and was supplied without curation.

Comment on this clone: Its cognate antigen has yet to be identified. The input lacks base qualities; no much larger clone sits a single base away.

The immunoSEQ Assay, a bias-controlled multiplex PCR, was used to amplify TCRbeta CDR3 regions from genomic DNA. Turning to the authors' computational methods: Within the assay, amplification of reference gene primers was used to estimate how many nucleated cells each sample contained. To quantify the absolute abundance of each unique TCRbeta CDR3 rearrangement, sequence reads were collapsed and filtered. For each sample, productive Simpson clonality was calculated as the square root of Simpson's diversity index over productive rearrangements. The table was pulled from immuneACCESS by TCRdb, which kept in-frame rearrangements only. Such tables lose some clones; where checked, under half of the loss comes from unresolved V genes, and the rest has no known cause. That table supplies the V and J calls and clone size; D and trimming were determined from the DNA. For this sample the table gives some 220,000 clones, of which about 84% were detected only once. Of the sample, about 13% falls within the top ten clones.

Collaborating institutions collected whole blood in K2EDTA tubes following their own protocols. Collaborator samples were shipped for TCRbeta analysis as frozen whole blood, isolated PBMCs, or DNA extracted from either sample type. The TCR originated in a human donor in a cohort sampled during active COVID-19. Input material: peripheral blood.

The CDR3 protein is CASSPSLSQETQYF. The DNA sequence follows: TGTGCCAGCAGCCCAAGCCTTTCCCAAGAGACCCAGTACTTC. The receptor chain draws on TRBV7-2 and TRBJ2-5; no D gene is confidently identified. The CDR3 sequence holds 14 residues, the cysteine and phenylalanine included. Solely the CDR3 DNA is kept, with 42 bases framed from the first base. V is clipped by 5 bases and J by 1 base, and the sequence between their germline boundaries is 11 bases long. Based on the germline V gene, the CDR1 and CDR2 sequences are SGHTA and FQGNSA.